Shown below are 13 T cell receptor beta chains from a single sample sequenced in a study of cytomegalovirus exposure and HLA in healthy donors (dated by TCRdb to between 2016 and 2019). The method was the immunoSEQ multiplex PCR assay. The multiplex PCR relied on a mix of 60 forward primers for TCR Vbeta segments and 13 reverse primers for TCR Jbeta segments. TCRdb obtained this table from immuneACCESS and retained in-frame rearrangements with V and J assigned. These tables miss some clones; where compared with another copy, unresolved V genes account for less than half of the shortfall, and the remainder is unexplained. The sample data list about 220,000 clones, and over 80% of these were observed just once. The ten largest clones represent 0.71% of the sample. Sequenced input: PBMCs. The source of these receptors is a boy between 2 and 10 years old in good health and CMV-seronegative.

The rearrangement uses TRBV7-6 and TRBJ2-1; 13 bases are shared with TRBD2. V lost 5 bases and J lost 8; bases outside the gene matches: 6. The CDR3 contains 15 residues. CDR1 SGHVS and CDR2 FNYEAQ come from the germline V gene. The CDR3 protein is CASSRTSGRSDEQFF. CDR3 nucleotides: TGTGCCAGCAGCCGGACTAGCGGGAGATCCGATGAGCAGTTCTTC.

The chain recombines TRBV29-1 with TRBJ1-5; 8 nucleotides match TRBD1. The CDR3 runs to 12 residues. Germline V lookup: CDR1 SQVTM, CDR2 ANQGSEA. Losses at the gene ends were 4 bases for V and 6 bases for J; bases not matched to a gene: 2. In nucleotides, the CDR3 is TGCAGCGTTGGGACAGGGACTCAGCCCCAGCATTTT. Translated, it gives CSVGTGTQPQHF.

This rearrangement joins TRBV7-8 to TRBJ2-5; the match to TRBD1 covers 11 bases. Per the germline V gene, CDR1 is SGHVS and CDR2 is FQNEAQ. V lost 5 bases, J lost 2 bases, and 16 bases stayed unmatched. CDR3 size: 19 residues. The CDR3 DNA reads as TGTGCCAGCAGCCCCTCACAAAGAAGGACAGGGGGCCTACAAGAGACCCAGTACTTC. This gives the protein CASSPSQRRTGGLQETQYF.

V usage is TRBV5-1 and J usage is TRBJ2-3, with 7 bases fitting TRBD2. V was clipped by 4 bases and J by 4 bases; unmatched bases: 0. Germline CDR1 and CDR2: SGHRS and YFSETQ. This CDR3 has 12 amino acids. DNA for the CDR3: TGCGCCAGCAGCCGGGAGGCAGATACGCAGTATTTT. It yields the protein CASSREADTQYF.

This chain uses TRBV5-4 with TRBJ2-1, with TRBD2 matching over 8 bases. Germline V CDR1 and CDR2: SGHNT, YYREEE (reference sequence). CDR3 length: 15 residues. J gave up 6 bases and V 4 bases, and 9 bases lay outside the gene matches. The CDR3, as DNA: TGTGCCAGCAGCCCCAAGCGGGGGCGCCGCAATGAGCAGTTCTTC. This gives the protein CASSPKRGRRNEQFF.

The V and J genes are TRBV4-1 and TRBJ1-1; D is undetermined. Germline CDR1 is MGHRA and CDR2 is YSYEKL. V was pared by 1 base and J by 3 bases, with 12 bases between. The CDR3 spans 15 residues. CDR3 sequence (DNA): TGCGCCAGCAGCCAAGGTCCCCGGGTGGACACTGAAGCTTTCTTT. This gives the protein CASSQGPRVDTEAFF.

Comments on this clone: Other DNA sequences of this sample code for an identical CDR3. V gene TRBV11-2 combines with J gene TRBJ2-2; D might be TRBD1 (5 bases). The CDR3 loop spans 15 amino acids. In germline, CDR1 is SGHAT, CDR2 FQNNGV. V gave up 1 base and J gave up 1 base, with 7 bases separating them. DNA of the CDR3: TGTGCCAGCAGCTTAGGGGGCGGGAACACCGGGGAGCTGTTTTTT. It yields the protein CASSLGGGNTGELFF.

V and J are TRBV19 and TRBJ1-1, with D possibly matching TRBD1 (6 bases). Germline assignment: CDR1 LNHDA and CDR2 SQIVND (reference sequence). This CDR3 has 13 amino acids. V was shortened by 4 bases and J by 3 bases, with 9 bases between the two germline ends. This CDR3 is CASSTRQDTEAFF. The DNA for the CDR3 is TGTGCCAGTAGTACTAGACAGGACACTGAAGCTTTCTTT. Full variable domain (missing parts from reference TRBV19 and TRBJ1-1): DGGITQSPKYLFRKEGQNVTLSCEQNLNHDAMYWYRQDPGQGLRLIYYSQIVNDFQKGDIAEGYSVSREKKESFPLTVTSAQKNPTAFYLCASSTRQDTEAFFGQGTRLTVV.

This clone showed up just once. V usage is TRBV5-6 and J usage is TRBJ1-2, with no clear D. Deletions cut 0 bases from V and 13 bases from J, with 13 bases between. The CDR3 sequence is 12 residues long. Per germline, CDR1 SGHDT and CDR2 YYEEEE. The CDR3, as DNA: TGTGCCAGCAGCTTGGAGGCCGGGTCGGGCACCTTC. As protein: CASSLEAGSGTF.

The gene calls are TRBV21-1 and TRBJ1-6; TRBD1, the table's D call, lacks a check against the DNA. TRBV21-1 is recorded as a pseudogene. This CDR3 region has 17 residues. CDR3 sequence: CASSNIRTGIVNSPLHF. In DNA, the CDR3 is TGTGCCAGCAGCAATATCAGGACAGGGATTGTGAATTCACCCCTCCACTTT.

The chain couples TRBV27 to TRBJ2-2, with 8 bases that match TRBD2. The germline V gene has CDR1 MNHEY and CDR2 SMNVEV (reference sequence). Unmatched junction bases numbered 5, after V lost 3 bases and J lost 2 bases. This CDR3 comprises 16 residues. CDR3 nucleotides: TGTGCCAGCAGTTTTGACGGGGGGGTAAACACCGGGGAGCTGTTTTTT. It codes for CASSFDGGVNTGELFF.

This sequence joins TRBV2 and TRBJ1-5; possibly TRBD1 for D (5 bases). CDR1 is SNHLY, CDR2 FYNNEI, per germline. Trimming took off 3 bases at V and 9 bases at J, with 12 bases between the two ends. This CDR3 region has 13 residues. CDR3: CASSDRGVRPQHF. The DNA of the CDR3 is TGTGCCAGCAGTGATCGGGGGGTTAGGCCCCAGCATTTT.

The chain combines TRBV27 with TRBJ2-7; 7 bases agree with TRBD2. Unmatched junction bases numbered 3, after V lost 2 bases and J lost 2 bases. The germline V gene has CDR1 MNHEY and CDR2 SMNVEV (reference sequence). The CDR3 loop spans 14 amino acids. The CDR3: CASSLAGETYEQYF. The CDR3 bases are TGTGCCAGCAGTTTAGCGGGGGAAACCTACGAGCAGTACTTC.